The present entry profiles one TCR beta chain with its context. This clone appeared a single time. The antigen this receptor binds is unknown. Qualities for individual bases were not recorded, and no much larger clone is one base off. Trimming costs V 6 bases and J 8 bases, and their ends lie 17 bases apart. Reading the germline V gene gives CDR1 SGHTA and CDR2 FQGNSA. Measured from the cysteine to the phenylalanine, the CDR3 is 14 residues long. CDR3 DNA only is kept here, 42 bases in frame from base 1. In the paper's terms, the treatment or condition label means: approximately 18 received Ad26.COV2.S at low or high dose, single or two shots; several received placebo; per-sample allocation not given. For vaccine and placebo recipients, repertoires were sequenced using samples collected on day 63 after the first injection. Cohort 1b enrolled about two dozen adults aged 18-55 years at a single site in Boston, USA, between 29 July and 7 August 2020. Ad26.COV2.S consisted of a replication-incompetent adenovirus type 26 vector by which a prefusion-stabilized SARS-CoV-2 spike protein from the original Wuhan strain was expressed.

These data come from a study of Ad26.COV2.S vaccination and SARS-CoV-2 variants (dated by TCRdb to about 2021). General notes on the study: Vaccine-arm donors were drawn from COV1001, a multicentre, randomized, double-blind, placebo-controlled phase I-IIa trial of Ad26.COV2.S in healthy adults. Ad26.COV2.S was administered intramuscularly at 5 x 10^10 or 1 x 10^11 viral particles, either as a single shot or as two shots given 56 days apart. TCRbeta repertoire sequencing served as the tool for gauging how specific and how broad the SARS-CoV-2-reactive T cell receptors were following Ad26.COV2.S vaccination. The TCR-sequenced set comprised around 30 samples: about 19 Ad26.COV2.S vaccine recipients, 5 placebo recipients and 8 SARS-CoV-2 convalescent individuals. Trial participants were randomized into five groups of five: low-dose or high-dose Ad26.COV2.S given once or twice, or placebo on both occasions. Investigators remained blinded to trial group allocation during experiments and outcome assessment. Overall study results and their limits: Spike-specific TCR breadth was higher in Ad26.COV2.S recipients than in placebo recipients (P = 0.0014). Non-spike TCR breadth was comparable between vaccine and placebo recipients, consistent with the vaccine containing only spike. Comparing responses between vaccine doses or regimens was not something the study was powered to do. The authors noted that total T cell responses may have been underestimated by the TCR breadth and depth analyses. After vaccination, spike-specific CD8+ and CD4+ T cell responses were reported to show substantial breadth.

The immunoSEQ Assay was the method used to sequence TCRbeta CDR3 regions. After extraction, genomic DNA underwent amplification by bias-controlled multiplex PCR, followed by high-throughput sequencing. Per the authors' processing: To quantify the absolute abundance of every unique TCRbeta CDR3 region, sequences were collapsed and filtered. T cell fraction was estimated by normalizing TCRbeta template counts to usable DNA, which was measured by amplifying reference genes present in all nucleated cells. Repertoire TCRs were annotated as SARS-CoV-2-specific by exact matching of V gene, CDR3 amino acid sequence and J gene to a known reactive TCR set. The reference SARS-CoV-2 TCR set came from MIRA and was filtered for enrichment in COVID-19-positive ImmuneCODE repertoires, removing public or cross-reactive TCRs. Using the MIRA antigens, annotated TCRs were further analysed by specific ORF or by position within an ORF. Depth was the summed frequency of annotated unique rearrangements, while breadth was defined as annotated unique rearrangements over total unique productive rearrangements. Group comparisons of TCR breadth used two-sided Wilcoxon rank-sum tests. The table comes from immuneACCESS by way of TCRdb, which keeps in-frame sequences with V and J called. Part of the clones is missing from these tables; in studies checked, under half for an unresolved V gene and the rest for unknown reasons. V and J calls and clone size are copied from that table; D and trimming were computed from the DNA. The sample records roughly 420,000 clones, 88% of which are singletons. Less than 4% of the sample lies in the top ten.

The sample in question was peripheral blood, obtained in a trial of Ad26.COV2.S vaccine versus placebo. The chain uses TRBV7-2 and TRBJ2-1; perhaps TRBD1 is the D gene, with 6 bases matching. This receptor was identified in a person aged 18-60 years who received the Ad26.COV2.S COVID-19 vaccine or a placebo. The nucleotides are TGTGCCAGCAGTCCGGGACAAGTGATCCATGAGCAGTTCTTC. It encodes CASSPGQVIHEQFF.